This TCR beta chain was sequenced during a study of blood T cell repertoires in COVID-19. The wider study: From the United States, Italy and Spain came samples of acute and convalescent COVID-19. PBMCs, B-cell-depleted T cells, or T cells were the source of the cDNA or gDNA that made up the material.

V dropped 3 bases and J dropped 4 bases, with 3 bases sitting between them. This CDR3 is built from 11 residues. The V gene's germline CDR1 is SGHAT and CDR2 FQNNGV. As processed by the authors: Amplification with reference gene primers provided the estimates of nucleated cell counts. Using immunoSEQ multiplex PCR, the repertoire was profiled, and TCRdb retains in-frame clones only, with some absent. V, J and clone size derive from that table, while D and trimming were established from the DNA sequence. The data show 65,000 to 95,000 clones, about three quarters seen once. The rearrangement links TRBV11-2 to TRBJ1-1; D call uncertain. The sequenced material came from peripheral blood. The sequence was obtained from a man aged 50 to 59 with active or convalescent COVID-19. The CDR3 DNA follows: TGTGCCAGCAGCTTGAGCACTGAAGCTTTCTTT. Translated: CASSLSTEAFF.